The next 9 T cell receptor beta chains were all read from a single sample in a study of blood T cell repertoires in COVID-19. TCRdb's copy holds only in-frame clones and misses some; the assay was immunoSEQ multiplex PCR. The sample has 160,000 or so clones, around 80% seen once. Sequenced: peripheral blood. The receptors come from a man aged 60 to 69 with active or convalescent COVID-19.

The J gene is TRBJ2-5, the V gene TRBV24-1, with 7 bases lining up with TRBD2. This CDR3 has 14 amino acids. The V and J ends lost 1 base and 5 bases, in that order; junction bases with no gene match: 3. The germline V gene encodes CDR1 KGHDR and CDR2 SFDVKD. This CDR3 is CATSDFDGGETQYF. In DNA, the CDR3 is TGTGCCACCAGTGATTTTGACGGGGGGGAGACCCAGTACTTC.

The DNA for the CDR3 is TGTGCCAGTAGTTCGGGACAGGGGGCGAACACCGGGGAGCTGTTTTTT. It translates to CASSSGQGANTGELFF. The rearrangement links TRBV19 to TRBJ2-2, with 11 positions matching TRBD1. J gave up 0 bases and V 5 bases, and 2 bases lay outside the gene matches. The V gene's germline CDR1 is LNHDA and CDR2 SQIVND (reference sequence). This CDR3 is built from 16 residues.

The chain links TRBV4-2 to TRBJ2-7; 8 bases fit TRBD2. Germline V gene lookup returns CDR1 LGHNA and CDR2 YNFKEQ. Germline trimming cut 0 bases from V and 5 bases from J; bases unmatched to any gene: 3. There are 14 residues in the CDR3. CDR3 protein: CASSQDRGGHEQYF. The CDR3 bases are TGTGCCAGCAGCCAAGATCGGGGGGGCCACGAGCAGTACTTC.

The V and J genes are TRBV19 and TRBJ2-1; D gene uncertain. Germline CDR1 is LNHDA and CDR2 is SQIVND (reference sequence). V shed 5 bases and J shed 0 bases, with 11 bases lying between them. The CDR3 runs 15 residues. The CDR3 region is CASSVAHSSYNEQFF. The CDR3 bases are TGTGCCAGTAGTGTGGCCCACAGCTCCTACAATGAGCAGTTCTTC.

This chain joins TRBV4-1 and TRBJ2-3, with TRBD2 matching 14 bases. CDR1 is MGHRA, CDR2 YSYEKL, per germline. The CDR3 has 18 amino acids. V shed 3 bases, J shed 1 base, and the junction held 6 bases outside the gene matches. Written as DNA, the CDR3 is TGCGCCAGCAGCCAGACTAGCGGGGGGGCCCCGGGCACAGATACGCAGTATTTT. Protein product: CASSQTSGGAPGTDTQYF.

This clone was detected once. The chain is built from TRBV19 and TRBJ2-7; a possible D gene is TRBD1 (6 bases). Germline CDR1 is LNHDA and CDR2 is SQIVND (reference sequence). Trimming took off 6 bases at V and 1 base at J, with 13 bases between the two ends. The CDR3 is 14 amino acids. CDR3 DNA sequence: TGTGCCAGTAGCCGGGACACCGCTTCCTACGAGCAGTACTTC. It encodes CASSRDTASYEQYF.

The chain has TRBV7-9 and TRBJ2-3, with 7 bases identical to TRBD1. Germline V gene sequence: CDR1 SEHNR, CDR2 FQNEAQ (reference sequence). Trimming at V came to 4 bases and at J to 4 bases, leaving 2 bases not matched to a gene. The CDR3 sequence is 13 residues long. CDR3 protein: CASSSQGADTQYF. CDR3 in DNA: TGTGCCAGCAGCTCGCAGGGGGCAGATACGCAGTATTTT. Based on the CDR3 plus reference TRBV7-9 and TRBJ2-3, the full variable domain is DTGVSQNPRHKITKRGQNVTFRCDPISEHNRLYWYRQTLGQGPEFLTYFQNEAQLEKSRLLSDRFSAERPKGSFSTLEIQRTEQGDSAMYLCASSSQGADTQYFGPGTRLTVL.

This chain connects TRBV6-5 to TRBJ1-1, with D possibly TRBD1 on 5 matching bases. CDR1 is MNHEY, CDR2 SVGAGI, per germline. The V end lost 6 bases, the J end lost 3 bases, and 14 bases lay between the germline ends. The length of the CDR3 is 14 residues. The CDR3 protein is CASSAGGGDTEAFF. The CDR3 DNA reads TGTGCCAGCAGCGCTGGGGGAGGGGACACTGAAGCTTTCTTT.

The V call is TRBV7-2, the J call TRBJ2-7; possibly TRBD2 for D (6 bases). CDR3 length equals 15 residues. The germline gives CDR1 SGHTA, CDR2 FQGNSA. The ends were cut back, 2 bases at V and 7 bases at J, with 18 bases in the middle. CDR3 nucleotide sequence: TGTGCCAGCAGCTTATGGGGCGGGACGGCGGTAGAGCAGTACTTC. Protein product: CASSLWGGTAVEQYF.